The 18 T cell receptor beta chains below were found in one sample sequenced in a study of CD8 T cells in ankylosing spondylitis. TCRdb reprocessed the 5' RACE reads with MiXCR, giving one entry per CDR3 protein. The table has around 99,000 distinct CDR3 sequences, roughly 10% seen once. The specimen was blood, either unsorted or a sorted T cell fraction (not recorded which). Receptor source: a male donor with ankylosing spondylitis or in good health (not recorded which).

This clonotype was picked up many times. This sequence joins TRBV7-8 and TRBJ2-7; the match to TRBD2 covers 11 bases. Germline V CDR1 and CDR2: SGHVS, FQNEAQ. This CDR3 is built from 17 residues. With 3 bases clipped from V and 0 bases from J, the junction kept 7 bases outside the gene matches. The DNA of the CDR3 is TGTGCCAGCAGCTTGACGACTAGCGGGGCCAGCTCCTACGAGCAGTACTTC. Its protein product is CASSLTTSGASSYEQYF.

This clonotype was found a few times. The V call is TRBV25-1, the J call TRBJ2-7; D call uncertain. Germline CDR1 MGHDK, CDR2 SYGVNS. This CDR3 comprises 12 residues. V gave up 3 bases and J gave up 6 bases, with 9 bases separating them. The CDR3 DNA reads TGTGCCAGCAGTGATTTCGGGCCCGAGCAGTACTTC. This codes for CASSDFGPEQYF.

This clonotype was observed at least ten times. The J gene is TRBJ2-2, the V gene TRBV28, with D possibly TRBD2 on 5 matching bases. This CDR3 is built from 13 residues. Germline CDR1 MDHEN, CDR2 SYDVKM. V was clipped by 8 bases and J by 5 bases, with 12 bases between them. CDR3 bases: TGTGCCAGCTCTCACGGGGTTACCGGGGAGCTGTTTTTT. Protein sequence: CASSHGVTGELFF.

The sample holds many counts of this clonotype. J is TRBJ2-3 and V is TRBV10-3, with 7 nucleotides matching TRBD1. Germline V lookup: CDR1 ENHRY, CDR2 SYGVKD. This CDR3 has 16 amino acids. The V gene end was trimmed by 0 bases and the J gene end by 2 bases; junction bases not matched to a gene: 5. The CDR3 region is CAISESTGNPTDTQYF. The CDR3 region has the DNA TGTGCCATCAGTGAGTCGACAGGGAACCCCACAGATACGCAGTATTTT.

This clonotype has a count of ten or more. The chain has TRBV5-1 and TRBJ2-7; a weak D match, TRBD2 (6 bases). The CDR3 covers 15 residues. The germline V gene encodes CDR1 SGHRS and CDR2 YFSETQ. Trimming took 0 bases from V and 2 from J, leaving 12 bases between them. The CDR3 DNA reads TGCGCCAGCAGCTTGGGCGGGACTGACGCCTACGAGCAGTACTTC. It encodes CASSLGGTDAYEQYF.

This clonotype was seen ten or more times. This chain joins TRBV24-1 and TRBJ2-2, with TRBD2 matching over 7 bases. The CDR3 runs 15 residues. The germline V gene has CDR1 KGHDR and CDR2 SFDVKD. The V and J ends lost 3 bases and 5 bases, in that order; junction bases with no gene match: 5. The CDR3 coding sequence is TGTGCCACCAGTGATACTAGCGTTTCTACCGGGGAGCTGTTTTTT. Translated: CATSDTSVSTGELFF.

This clonotype was seen ten or more times. V and J are TRBV21-1 and TRBJ2-5; the table's D gene call, TRBD2, was not cross checked with the DNA. TRBV21-1 is shown as a pseudogene. The CDR3 runs 13 residues. The CDR3: CASSKPGGETQYF. CDR3 DNA sequence: TGTGCCAGCAGCAAACCGGGAGGAGAGACCCAGTACTTC.

The chain joins TRBV6-1 to TRBJ2-6; D possibly corresponds to TRBD2 (5 bases). The germline V gene encodes CDR1 MNHNS and CDR2 SASEGT. This CDR3 contains 15 residues. V dropped 6 bases and J dropped 4 bases, with 13 bases sitting between them. In DNA form, the CDR3 reads TGTGCCAGCAGCCTAAGAGGGCCCGGGGCCAACGTCCTGACTTTC. Its translation: CASSLRGPGANVLTF.

V and J are TRBV27 and TRBJ1-2; 8 bases fit TRBD1. Germline lookup yields CDR1 MNHEY and CDR2 SMNVEV (reference sequence). After removal of 5 bases from V and 5 bases from J, the junction contained 13 bases not matched to a gene. The CDR3 runs 16 residues. Here the CDR3 reads CASSDRTGSQGYGYTF. CDR3 DNA sequence: TGTGCCAGCAGTGACCGGACAGGGAGTCAGGGGTATGGCTACACCTTC.

This clonotype came up many times. The chain combines TRBV6-5 with TRBJ2-5, with no clear D. CDR1 and CDR2 (germline): MNHEY, SVGAGI. V lost 2 bases to trimming and J lost 5 bases, with 9 bases between them. This CDR3 is 13 amino acids long. Written as DNA, the CDR3 is TGTGCCAGCAGTTACATGGATGGGGAGACCCAGTACTTC. Translation gives CASSYMDGETQYF.

This clonotype was detected ten times or more. The V call is TRBV10-3, the J call TRBJ2-7, with 8 nucleotides matching TRBD2. The CDR3 contains 15 residues. Germline loops: CDR1 ENHRY, CDR2 SYGVKD. Trimming at V came to 3 bases and at J to 0 bases, leaving 4 bases not matched to a gene. The CDR3 bases are TGTGCCATCAGTGAAAGCAGCGGGGGCTCCTACGAGCAGTACTTC. This gives the protein CAISESSGGSYEQYF.

This clonotype was detected a few times. The chain has TRBV6-1 and TRBJ1-1; 8 positions match TRBD1. The CDR3 sequence is 16 residues long. J was trimmed by 5 bases and V by 6 bases; bases with no gene match: 14. Germline V gene data show CDR1 as MNHNS and CDR2 as SASEGT. The CDR3 coding sequence is TGTGCCAGCAGCCAACTGGGACAGGCCAAAATAACTGAAGCTTTCTTT. Translation: CASSQLGQAKITEAFF.

In its sample, this clonotype was seen a few times. The V and J genes are TRBV7-6 and TRBJ2-6; the match to TRBD1 covers 7 bases. J gave up 2 bases and V 1 base, and 5 bases lay outside the gene matches. CDR1 SGHVS and CDR2 FNYEAQ come from the germline V gene. The CDR3 length is 17 residues. CDR3 protein: CASSLDRGRAGANVLTF. CDR3 coding DNA: TGTGCCAGCAGCTTAGATAGGGGGCGGGCTGGGGCCAACGTCCTGACTTTC.

The chain couples TRBV7-2 to TRBJ1-2; 10 bases line up with TRBD1. The CDR3 contains 13 residues. Per germline, CDR1 SGHTA and CDR2 FQGNSA. V shed 8 bases and J 4 bases; nucleotides not matched to a gene: 4. CDR3 loop: CASGGQGSYGYTF. The DNA of the CDR3 is TGTGCCAGCGGGGGACAGGGGAGCTATGGCTACACCTTC.

This clonotype was recorded many times. V and J are TRBV5-1 and TRBJ1-4, with 10 bases fitting TRBD1. This CDR3 has 14 amino acids. Germline trimming cut 4 bases from V and 8 bases from J; bases unmatched to any gene: 5. Germline loops: CDR1 SGHRS, CDR2 YFSETQ. The CDR3 protein is CASSRQGAGEKLFF. The CDR3 DNA reads as TGCGCCAGCAGCCGACAGGGGGCAGGAGAAAAACTGTTTTTT.

This clonotype was seen a few times. The genes are TRBV20-1 and TRBJ2-7; 11 bases are shared with TRBD2. The CDR3 covers 15 residues. CDR1 is DFQATT and CDR2 is SNEGSKA in the germline V gene (reference sequence). J was trimmed by 4 bases and V by 3 bases; bases with no gene match: 8. CDR3 sequence reads: CSARGLAEGSYEQYF. The CDR3, as DNA: TGCAGTGCTAGGGGACTAGCGGAGGGATCGTACGAGCAGTACTTC.

The chain carries TRBV12-3 or TRBV12-4 and TRBJ1-1, with D maybe TRBD1 (6 bases). There are 15 residues in the CDR3. CDR3 nucleotides: TGTGTGACCAATCCCGGGCACAGGGCAGTCACTGAAGCTTTCTTT. It is translated as CVTNPGHRAVTEAFF.

This clonotype was observed a few times. V and J are TRBV7-9 and TRBJ1-1, with TRBD1 identical over 8 bases. This CDR3 has 14 amino acids. Germline assignment: CDR1 SEHNR and CDR2 FQNEAQ (reference sequence). V shed 5 bases, J shed 1 base, and the junction held 3 bases outside the gene matches. The CDR3 DNA reads as TGTGCCAGCAGCGCGGGGACAGGGAACACTGAAGCTTTCTTT. Its translation is CASSAGTGNTEAFF.